Following are 18 T cell receptor beta chains from one sample sequenced in a study of radiation and T cells in renal cell carcinoma. Time point of the sample: blood 2 weeks post-SBRT. Specified treatment: 15 Gy SBRT to primary tumor, nephrectomy 4 weeks later. TCRdb's table, derived via immunoSEQ multiplex PCR, lists solely in-frame clones and lacks some. The profile shows roughly 130,000 clones, around 89% of them singletons. The input for sequencing was blood, taken from a patient whose treatment included radiotherapy and nephrectomy. The receptors derive from a woman in her sixties or seventies with renal cell carcinoma.

The chain carries TRBV6-1 and TRBJ1-2; no definite D call. The CDR3 extends over 13 amino acids. V was pared by 3 bases and J by 4 bases, with 9 bases between. Germline CDR1 and CDR2: MNHNS and SASEGT. The CDR3 sequence is CASSEGVSYGYTF. CDR3 coding DNA: TGTGCCAGCAGTGAGGGAGTTAGCTATGGCTACACCTTC.

V gene TRBV6-5 combines with J gene TRBJ2-4; D gene uncertain. The V gene's germline CDR1 is MNHEY and CDR2 SVGAGI. V lost 0 bases and J lost 0, with 9 bases in between. CDR3 length: 16 amino acids. The CDR3 reads CASSYSVPGAKNIQYF. The CDR3 region has the DNA TGTGCCAGCAGTTACTCGGTCCCAGGAGCCAAAAACATTCAGTACTTC.

The chain links TRBV7-8 to TRBJ2-3; D ambiguous. The V end was cut by 3 bases, the J end by 0 bases, with 13 bases between. Per germline, CDR1 SGHVS and CDR2 FQNEAQ. CDR3 length: 16 residues. In nucleotides, the CDR3 is TGTGCCAGCAGCTTTAGACCAGGTACCAGCACAGATACGCAGTATTTT. Translation gives CASSFRPGTSTDTQYF.

Regarding this clone: The same CDR3 can be traced to other DNA sequences in this sample. The chain combines TRBV4-3 with TRBJ1-1; D remains unclear. Deletions cut 0 bases from V and 1 base from J, with 3 bases between. Germline values: CDR1 LGHNA, CDR2 YSLEER. The CDR3 has 13 residues. CDR3 in DNA: TGCGCCAGCAGCCAAGAGACGAACACTGAAGCTTTCTTT. This gives the protein CASSQETNTEAFF.

This chain's CDR3 is CASSSPSGAAYGYTF. In DNA, the CDR3 is TGTGCCAGCAGCTCACCCTCGGGGGCGGCCTATGGCTACACCTTC. This rearrangement joins TRBV5-4 to TRBJ1-2; perhaps TRBD1 as D (6 bases). The CDR3 totals 15 residues. The V end was cut by 3 bases, the J end by 4 bases, with 16 bases between. In germline, CDR1 is SGHNT, CDR2 YYREEE (reference sequence).

This CDR3 is CASSPGQGGNQPQHF. DNA of the CDR3: TGTGCCAGCAGTCCTGGACAGGGGGGGAATCAGCCCCAGCATTTT. V is TRBV6-1 and J is TRBJ1-5, with TRBD1 matching over 10 bases. Germline assignment: CDR1 MNHNS and CDR2 SASEGT. The CDR3 totals 15 residues. J gave up 4 bases and V 5 bases, and 5 bases lay outside the gene matches.

The chain carries TRBV7-6 and TRBJ2-1, with 8 bases matching TRBD2. The CDR3 length is 16 residues. V shed 1 base, J shed 5 bases, and the junction held 7 bases outside the gene matches. Per the germline V gene, CDR1 is SGHVS and CDR2 is FNYEAQ. The chain's CDR3 is CASSLGVGGGHNEQFF. The CDR3 bases are TGTGCCAGCAGCTTAGGGGTCGGGGGGGGCCACAATGAGCAGTTCTTC.

This clone has just one count. The chain uses TRBV15 and TRBJ1-5; the match to TRBD1 covers 7 bases. CDR1 and CDR2 (germline): LNHNV, YYDKDF (reference sequence). The CDR3 runs 16 residues. Losses at the gene ends were 1 base for V and 4 bases for J; bases not matched to a gene: 7. The CDR3 protein is CATSRVRQGGNQPQHF. The DNA for the CDR3 is TGTGCCACCAGCAGAGTTCGACAGGGTGGGAATCAGCCCCAGCATTTT.

This chain connects TRBV5-5 to TRBJ2-7, with 10 positions matching TRBD2. Germline values: CDR1 SGHKS, CDR2 YYEKEE (reference sequence). The CDR3 runs to 18 residues. Germline trimming cut 2 bases from V and 3 bases from J; bases unmatched to any gene: 14. This CDR3 reads CASSLDISGGPLYYEQYF. The CDR3 region has the DNA TGTGCCAGCAGCTTAGATATTAGCGGGGGGCCCTTGTACTACGAGCAGTACTTC.

The gene calls are TRBV5-1 and TRBJ1-5; D is uncertain. The germline gives CDR1 SGHRS, CDR2 YFSETQ. This CDR3 spans 15 amino acids. The V end lost 0 bases, the J end lost 0 bases, and 7 bases lay between the germline ends. The chain's CDR3 is CASSLGRDSNQPQHF. The CDR3 bases are TGCGCCAGCAGCTTGGGCCGAGATAGCAATCAGCCCCAGCATTTT.

The gene calls are TRBV13 and TRBJ2-7; either TRBD1 or TRBD2 may supply D (6 bases each). The CDR3 length is 16 residues. Germline CDR1 reads PRHDT; CDR2 reads FYEKMQ (reference sequence). The V and J ends lost 3 bases and 6 bases respectively, with 21 bases between them. CDR3 loop: CASSFRVRGRGFEQYF. The CDR3 bases are TGTGCCAGCAGCTTTCGGGTACGGGGGCGAGGTTTCGAGCAGTACTTC.

DNA for the CDR3: TGTGCCATCAGTGTAGGTCAGGCTAACTACGAGCAGTACTTC. It specifies CAISVGQANYEQYF. J is TRBJ2-7 and V is TRBV10-3; D gene unclear. The CDR3 runs 14 residues. Per the germline V gene, CDR1 is ENHRY and CDR2 is SYGVKD. V dropped 4 bases and J dropped 3 bases, with 13 bases sitting between them.

The genes are TRBV5-4 and TRBJ2-1, with D perhaps TRBD1 (6 bases). Per germline, CDR1 SGHNT and CDR2 YYREEE (reference sequence). The CDR3 spans 16 residues. Trimming left V 1 base short and J 8 bases short, with 19 bases between. CDR3 DNA: TGTGCCAGCAGCTTGTTAGGGGTTACAGGGTTACATGAGCAGTTCTTC. It encodes CASSLLGVTGLHEQFF.

The rearrangement joins TRBV9 to TRBJ2-1; tentatively, D is TRBD2 (6 bases). Trimming removed 7 bases from V and 1 base from J, with 15 bases in between. The CDR3 length is 15 residues. Germline V lookup: CDR1 SGDLS, CDR2 YYNGEE. The CDR3 region has the DNA TGTGCCAGCGCGGGGCTTCCCCTTTCCTACAATGAGCAGTTCTTC. It encodes CASAGLPLSYNEQFF.

Comment on this clone: The identical CDR3 is also encoded by other nucleotide sequences in the sample. The V call is TRBV19, the J call TRBJ1-3; D not certain. V lost 6 bases to trimming and J lost 0 bases, with 6 bases between them. Germline CDR1 LNHDA, CDR2 SQIVND (reference sequence). This CDR3 is 13 amino acids long. CDR3 protein: CASRRSSGNTIYF. In DNA, the CDR3 is TGTGCCAGTAGGCGAAGCTCTGGAAACACCATATATTTT.

The genes are TRBV19 and TRBJ1-2; no firm D call. CDR3 size: 13 residues. CDR1 LNHDA and CDR2 SQIVND come from the germline V gene (reference sequence). Trimming cost V 5 bases and J 13 bases, with 20 bases left between them. CDR3 nucleotides: TGTGCCAGTAGTGTCGACTCACCTACCAGTGTCACCTTC. Protein: CASSVDSPTSVTF.

The J gene is TRBJ1-2, the V gene TRBV28; no reliable D call. CDR1 and CDR2 from the germline V gene are MDHEN and SYDVKM. This CDR3 is 12 amino acids long. V was shortened by 2 bases and J by 4 bases, with 5 bases between the two germline ends. The CDR3 DNA sequence: TGTGCCAGCAGTTTAAGAGCCTATGGCTACACCTTC. It encodes CASSLRAYGYTF.

This sequence joins TRBV6-4 and TRBJ2-5; 8 nucleotides line up with TRBD2. Per germline, CDR1 MRHNA and CDR2 SNTAGT. The CDR3 sequence is 15 residues long. J was trimmed by 2 bases and V by 5 bases; bases with no gene match: 7. The CDR3 sequence is CASSPDSGAQETQYF. The CDR3 bases are TGTGCCAGCAGTCCCGATAGCGGGGCACAAGAGACCCAGTACTTC.